The 21 T cell receptor beta chains presented below share a single source sample, sequenced in a study of T cells in Graves' hyperthyroidism and ophthalmopathy (dated by TCRdb to between 2018 and 2021). The library was made by multiplex PCR. TCRdb shows the sequencer as Illumina HiSeq 2000. The TCR beta CDR3 regions were amplified from the RNA transcripts. The TCR CDR3 was subjected to a first round of RT-PCR using the HTBI primer set and the Qiagen OneStep RT-PCR kit. Using fastp trimming at Q25 and MiXCR clonotype assembly, TCRdb reanalyzed the public sequencing data and kept in-frame beta chains. All rows with the same CDR3 protein become a single entry with the most common DNA and genes. The sample table holds roughly 350,000 distinct CDR3 sequences, of which about 13% were seen once. The ten largest account for roughly 33% of the sample. Sequenced: blood. These receptors were obtained from a woman in her thirties or forties with Graves' ophthalmopathy.

This clonotype was seen more than once but under ten times. This chain uses TRBV3-1 with TRBJ2-7; D remains unclear. Germline loops: CDR1 LGHDT, CDR2 YNNKEL (reference sequence). Trimming stripped 0 bases from V and 2 bases from J, with 11 bases between. This CDR3 has 15 amino acids. The CDR3 reads CASSQDYARAYEQYF. For the CDR3, the DNA is TGTGCCAGCAGCCAAGACTACGCCCGCGCCTACGAGCAGTACTTC.

This clonotype was picked up many times. The V call is TRBV6-9, the J call TRBJ2-7, with D possibly TRBD1 on 5 matching bases. V lost 6 bases to trimming and J lost 3 bases, with 6 bases between them. The CDR3 has 11 amino acids. CDR1 MNHGY and CDR2 SVAAGI come from the germline V gene. CDR3 sequence reads: CASRTVYEQYF. CDR3 bases: TGTGCCAGCAGGACAGTCTACGAGCAGTACTTC.

This clonotype came up once. This clone may be a read error of a much larger clone one base away. V gene TRBV6-6 combines with J gene TRBJ1-6, with D possibly matching TRBD1 (6 bases). Trimming took 0 bases from V and 8 from J, leaving 8 bases between them. The CDR3 has 14 amino acids. The germline CDR1 and CDR2 sequences are MNHNY and SVGAGI (reference sequence). The CDR3 coding sequence is TGTGCCAGCAGTTACTCGAGGGGGGATTCACCCCTCCACTTT. This gives the protein CASSYSRGDSPLHF.

Points on this clonotype: This clone may be a read error of a much larger clone one base away. V usage is TRBV28 and J usage is TRBJ2-1, with D perhaps TRBD1 (6 bases). There are 12 residues in the CDR3. Trimming left V 6 bases short and J 12 bases short, with 15 bases between. In germline, CDR1 is MDHEN, CDR2 SYDVKM. The CDR3 region is CASSQCRGRQFF. In nucleotides, the CDR3 is TGTGCCAGCAGCCAGTGCAGGGGTCGGCAGTTCTTC.

This clonotype has more than one count but fewer than ten. This sequence joins TRBV6-2 or TRBV6-3 and TRBJ2-2, with 7 bases aligning to TRBD2. Per germline, CDR1 MNHEY and CDR2 SVGEGT. This CDR3 has 17 residues. V dropped 0 bases and J dropped 0; count of bases not matched to a gene: 4. This CDR3 reads CASSYSRSGTNTGELFF. CDR3 sequence (DNA): TGTGCCAGCAGTTACTCGAGGAGCGGGACGAACACCGGGGAGCTGTTTTTT.

For this clonotype: Sequence at one end of the junction differs from germline and may be a read error. V usage is TRBV20-1 and J usage is TRBJ2-2; TRBD1 matches 8 bases. Germline CDR1 DFQATT, CDR2 SNEGSKA (reference sequence). CDR3 length equals 13 residues. As DNA, the CDR3 is TGCAGTGCTACCGGACAGGGAACCGGGAAGCTGTTTTTT. The encoded protein is CSATGQGTGKLFF.

This clonotype was seen a handful of times. This sequence joins TRBV29-1 and TRBJ2-7, with 7 positions matching TRBD2. From germline, CDR1 is SQVTM and CDR2 ANQGSEA. The CDR3 length is 16 residues. Trimming at V came to 1 base and at J to 2 bases, leaving 11 bases not matched to a gene. The CDR3 coding sequence is TGCAGCGTTGAAGGAGGGCAGCGGGGCTCCCCCTACGAGCAGTACTTC. Its protein product is CSVEGGQRGSPYEQYF.

This clonotype was recorded a few times. This chain connects TRBV7-9 to TRBJ2-2; 8 positions agree with TRBD1. Trimming at V came to 3 bases and at J to 5 bases, leaving 5 bases not matched to a gene. Germline-derived CDR1 and CDR2 are SEHNR and FQNEAQ (reference sequence). CDR3 length equals 15 residues. In DNA form, the CDR3 reads TGTGCCAGCAGCTTGACAGGGGCGGCGACCGGGGAGCTGTTTTTT. It is translated as CASSLTGAATGELFF.

Points on this clonotype: A much larger clone lies one base from this, so it may be a read error. The chain is built from TRBV20-1 and TRBJ1-2; possible D gene TRBD1, 6 bases. Germline loops: CDR1 DFQATT, CDR2 SNEGSKA (reference sequence). V was trimmed by 4 bases and J by 6 bases, leaving 12 bases between them. The CDR3 sequence is 12 residues long. CDR3 sequence reads: CSANRTANGYTF. CDR3 nucleotide sequence: TGCAGTGCTAACCGGACAGCAAATGGCTACACCTTC.

This clonotype showed up just a few times. The chain has TRBV11-3 and TRBJ2-3; D not certain. Germline V lookup: CDR1 SGHNT, CDR2 YENEEA. V gave up 1 base and J gave up 6 bases, with 17 bases separating them. The CDR3 contains 16 residues. CDR3 loop: CASSLGGRSRWDTQYF. CDR3 DNA: TGTGCCAGCAGCTTAGGCGGACGGTCCAGGTGGGATACGCAGTATTTT.

This CDR3 reads CSAKGGTGREKLFF. The CDR3 DNA reads as TGCAGTGCGAAAGGGGGGACAGGGCGCGAAAAACTGTTTTTT. The gene calls are TRBV20-1 and TRBJ1-4, with TRBD1 matching 9 bases. The CDR3 contains 14 residues. After removal of 6 bases from V and 8 bases from J, the junction contained 10 bases not matched to a gene. In germline, CDR1 is DFQATT, CDR2 SNEGSKA (reference sequence).

The V and J genes are TRBV15 and TRBJ2-7, with 7 bases aligning to TRBD1. Germline CDR1 is LNHNV and CDR2 is YYDKDF (reference sequence). V dropped 4 bases and J dropped 0; count of bases not matched to a gene: 15. The CDR3 has 18 amino acids. CDR3: CATSKFPLGDSFSYEQYF. In DNA, the CDR3 is TGTGCCACCAGCAAATTTCCGCTCGGGGACAGCTTCTCCTACGAGCAGTACTTC.

CDR3 sequence (DNA): TGTGCCAGCAGTTCCTTGGGCCAATATAGCAATCAGCCCCAGCATTTT. Protein sequence: CASSSLGQYSNQPQHF. The gene calls are TRBV12-3 or TRBV12-4 and TRBJ1-5; D is unresolved. The ends were cut back, 4 bases at V and 0 bases at J, with 13 bases in the middle. This CDR3 has 16 amino acids.

This clonotype has ten or more counts. The chain employs TRBV20-1 and TRBJ1-2; TRBD1 might be the D (6 bases). The germline V and J ends were trimmed by 0 bases and 7 bases, with 12 bases remaining between them. This CDR3 spans 13 amino acids. The germline V gene encodes CDR1 DFQATT and CDR2 SNEGSKA (reference sequence). The CDR3 nucleotides read TGCAGTGCTAGAGATTCGGCAGGGGCTGGCTACACCTTC. Encoded protein: CSARDSAGAGYTF.

This clonotype has at least ten counts. The J gene is TRBJ1-6, the V gene TRBV7-9; the match to TRBD1 covers 7 bases. Germline V gene data show CDR1 as SEHNR and CDR2 as FQNEAQ (reference sequence). The CDR3 sequence is 15 residues long. V trimming: 2 bases; J trimming: 7 bases; junction bases outside the gene matches: 5. CDR3 loop: CASSLTGQLNSPLHF. The CDR3 nucleotides read TGTGCCAGCAGCTTAACGGGACAGCTAAATTCACCCCTCCACTTT.

The sample holds many counts of this clonotype. The genes are TRBV7-9 and TRBJ2-1, with a tentative D call TRBD1 (5 bases). The CDR3 runs to 14 residues. Germline CDR1 is SEHNR and CDR2 is FQNEAQ (reference sequence). V was trimmed by 5 bases and J by 6 bases, leaving 14 bases between them. DNA for the CDR3: TGTGCCAGCAGCCCACCAACAGGCTTCAATGAGCAGTTCTTC. Translation gives CASSPPTGFNEQFF.

There are many counts of this clonotype. A junction end diverges from the germline sequence, so it may reflect a read error. The chain joins TRBV28 to TRBJ1-1; 8 positions agree with TRBD1. The CDR3 totals 15 residues. Germline V gene data show CDR1 as MDHEN and CDR2 as SYDVKM. This chain's CDR3 is CASSFLRTGNAEAFF. CDR3 in DNA: TGTGCCAGCAGTTTTCTTAGGACAGGGAACGCTGAAGCTTTCTTT.

The rearrangement joins TRBV7-9 to TRBJ2-2, with 7 bases identical to TRBD1. This CDR3 region has 16 residues. Germline V gene data show CDR1 as SEHNR and CDR2 as FQNEAQ (reference sequence). Losses at the gene ends were 2 bases for V and 6 bases for J; bases not matched to a gene: 9. This chain's CDR3 is CASSLPRQGRPGELFF. The CDR3 nucleotides are TGTGCCAGCAGCTTACCCCGACAGGGACGGCCCGGGGAGCTGTTTTTT.

The table lists this clonotype with many counts. The chain is built from TRBV3-1 and TRBJ2-7; D is perhaps TRBD1 or TRBD2 (5 bases each). This CDR3 comprises 15 residues. The germline V and J ends were trimmed by 0 bases and 9 bases, with 18 bases remaining between them. Germline CDR1 and CDR2: LGHDT and YNNKEL (reference sequence). CDR3 residues: CASSQDRNGEGWQYF. The CDR3 DNA sequence: TGTGCCAGCAGCCAAGATCGAAATGGCGAGGGGTGGCAGTACTTC.

To note about this clonotype: A much larger clone lies a single base off, so this may be a read error. The J gene is TRBJ1-1, the V gene TRBV11-1; D gene ambiguous. The CDR3 totals 13 residues. Germline loops: CDR1 SGHAT, CDR2 FQDESV (reference sequence). Between the trimmed V and J ends, which lost 5 bases and 1 base, there was a span of 8 bases. CDR3 in amino acids: CASSILTNTEAFF. The CDR3 DNA is TGTGCCAGCAGCATCCTTACGAACACTGAAGCTTTCTTT.

In its sample, this clonotype was seen many times. This sequence joins TRBV5-6 and TRBJ1-5, with 10 bases fitting TRBD1. After removal of 4 bases from V and 6 bases from J, the junction contained 7 bases not matched to a gene. This CDR3 has 15 amino acids. Germline assignment: CDR1 SGHDT and CDR2 YYEEEE. The DNA for the CDR3 is TGTGCCAGCAGCGCGGGACAGGGGATGACTCAGCCCCAGCATTTT. It translates to CASSAGQGMTQPQHF.